Detailed here is one TCR beta chain. This CDR3 contains 14 residues. V lost 2 bases and J 4 bases, leaving 11 bases between the germline ends. CDR1 and CDR2 from the germline V gene are SEHNR and FQNEAQ (reference sequence). The data were taken from a study of blood T cell repertoires in COVID-19. TCRdb's copy holds only in-frame clones and misses some; the assay was immunoSEQ multiplex PCR. The table records 150,000 to 200,000 clones, roughly 77% of them present only once. This TCR came from a woman aged 40 to 49 with COVID-19, enrolled during active disease. The sequencing sample was made of peripheral blood. The V and J genes are TRBV7-9 and TRBJ1-2; D gene uncertain. The CDR3 sequence: CASSLPGKGYGYTF. Written as DNA, the CDR3 is TGTGCCAGCAGCTTACCGGGGAAAGGCTATGGCTACACCTTC.